These 21 T cell receptor beta chains came from one sample sequenced in a study of blood T cell repertoires in COVID-19. Clones were read by immunoSEQ multiplex PCR, and TCRdb kept only the in-frame ones, dropping some. The table records fewer than 300,000 clones, roughly 90% of them present only once. The specimen sequenced was PBMCs or T cells enriched from blood (not recorded which). The receptors derive from a woman in her 30s who had recovered from COVID-19.

The chain joins TRBV2 to TRBJ2-7, with TRBD2 identical over 13 bases. Germline V gene sequence: CDR1 SNHLY, CDR2 FYNNEI. There are 14 residues in the CDR3. Trimming at V came to 6 bases and at J to 3 bases, leaving 2 bases not matched to a gene. The CDR3 nucleotides are TGTGCCAGCAGGAGGACTAGCGGGAGCTACGAGCAGTACTTC. Its protein is CASRRTSGSYEQYF.

The gene calls are TRBV5-5 and TRBJ2-7, with TRBD2 matching 7 bases. CDR3 length equals 14 residues. The J segment lost 2 bases and the V segment lost 3 bases, leaving 5 bases of the junction unmatched. Germline CDR1 SGHKS, CDR2 YYEKEE (reference sequence). CDR3 DNA: TGTGCCAGCAGCTGGGCTAGCGGAGCCTACGAGCAGTACTTC. This encodes CASSWASGAYEQYF.

The chain uses TRBV29-1 and TRBJ1-1, with 12 bases lining up with TRBD1. The CDR3 runs 13 residues. From germline, CDR1 is SQVTM and CDR2 ANQGSEA. The V gene end was trimmed by 7 bases and the J gene end by 2 bases; junction bases not matched to a gene: 2. As DNA, the CDR3 is TGCAGCGACGGGACAGGGGGCAACACTGAAGCTTTCTTT. Translating gives CSDGTGGNTEAFF.

The chain uses TRBV15 and TRBJ1-6; 7 positions agree with TRBD1. The CDR3 contains 15 residues. V lost 5 bases, J lost 7 bases, and 8 bases stayed unmatched. Germline V gene lookup returns CDR1 LNHNV and CDR2 YYDKDF (reference sequence). CDR3 sequence reads: CATSEDRELNSPLHF. For the CDR3, the DNA is TGTGCCACCAGCGAAGACAGGGAGCTCAATTCACCCCTCCACTTT.

This sequence joins TRBV28 and TRBJ2-3; D perhaps matches TRBD2 (6 bases). The V gene's germline CDR1 is MDHEN and CDR2 SYDVKM. The germline V and J ends were trimmed by 1 base and 10 bases, with 15 bases remaining between them. The CDR3 length is 14 residues. The CDR3 coding sequence is TGTGCCAGCAGTTTATTCAGCGGGTCGACTGCGCAGTATTTT. Its translation: CASSLFSGSTAQYF.

The J gene is TRBJ1-2, the V gene TRBV9, with TRBD1 identical over 7 bases. Trimming removed 0 bases from V and 3 bases from J; junction bases left unmatched: 14. The CDR3 has 18 residues. CDR1 and CDR2 (germline): SGDLS, YYNGEE. The CDR3 here is CASSVGLGDSPTHYGYTF. The CDR3, as DNA: TGTGCCAGCAGCGTAGGTCTAGGGGACAGCCCTACACACTATGGCTACACCTTC.

J is TRBJ2-1 and V is TRBV24-1, with D perhaps TRBD1 (5 bases). The CDR3 covers 14 residues. The germline gives CDR1 KGHDR, CDR2 SFDVKD. V lost 6 bases, J lost 5 bases, and 13 bases lay in between. Written as DNA, the CDR3 is TGTGCCACCAGTAGCAGACAGAGTAACAATGAGCAGTTCTTC. Translating it yields CATSSRQSNNEQFF.

The chain has TRBV4-1 and TRBJ2-7; tentative D call: TRBD1 (6 bases). CDR1 and CDR2 (germline): MGHRA, YSYEKL. The V end was cut by 4 bases, the J end by 3 bases, with 10 bases between. CDR3 length equals 13 residues. The CDR3 DNA sequence: TGCGCCAGCAGCCTTAAACAGGGCTACGAGCAGTACTTC. Amino acids: CASSLKQGYEQYF.

CDR3 loop: CASSEQGTGELFF. The CDR3 DNA reads TGTGCCAGCAGTGAACAGGGTACCGGGGAGCTGTTTTTT. The chain recombines TRBV2 with TRBJ2-2; weak D call: TRBD1 (5 bases). CDR1 and CDR2 from the germline V gene are SNHLY and FYNNEI. The CDR3 contains 13 residues. V was trimmed by 2 bases and J by 5 bases, leaving 6 bases between them.

CDR3 in amino acids: CSVLRTPGGLLDGYTF. The CDR3 bases are TGCAGCGTACTACGCACTCCAGGGGGCCTTCTGGATGGCTACACCTTC. This chain links TRBV29-1 with TRBJ1-2, with 8 bases lining up with TRBD1. Losses at the gene ends were 6 bases for V and 6 bases for J; bases not matched to a gene: 18. Germline V gene lookup returns CDR1 SQVTM and CDR2 ANQGSEA. The CDR3 consists of 16 residues.

The chain has TRBV9 and TRBJ2-7, with 8 bases matching TRBD1. Germline CDR1 reads SGDLS; CDR2 reads YYNGEE. The CDR3 is made up of 14 amino acids. With 0 bases clipped from V and 6 bases from J, the junction kept 5 bases outside the gene matches. CDR3 sequence reads: CASSVDGQGAEQYF. The CDR3 coding sequence is TGTGCCAGCAGCGTAGACGGACAGGGAGCCGAGCAGTACTTC.

V gene TRBV28 combines with J gene TRBJ2-3, with 7 bases identical to TRBD1. Germline V gives CDR1 MDHEN, CDR2 SYDVKM. Trimming took 7 bases from V and 3 from J; bases not matched to a gene: 10. The CDR3 is 15 amino acids. The CDR3 here is CASTKQGLRTDTQYF. The CDR3 nucleotides are TGTGCCAGCACCAAACAGGGGCTTCGGACAGATACGCAGTATTTT.

V is TRBV5-4 and J is TRBJ2-1; 16 bases align to TRBD2. CDR3 length: 16 residues. Germline V gene data show CDR1 as SGHNT and CDR2 as YYREEE (reference sequence). V dropped 4 bases and J dropped 5; count of bases not matched to a gene: 3. The chain's CDR3 is CASSRGLAGGNNEQFF. The CDR3 nucleotides are TGTGCCAGCAGCCGGGGACTAGCGGGAGGGAACAATGAGCAGTTCTTC.

The genes are TRBV28 and TRBJ2-5; no clear D gene. The V end lost 3 bases, the J end lost 5 bases, and 7 bases lay between the germline ends. Germline loops: CDR1 MDHEN, CDR2 SYDVKM. This CDR3 has 12 amino acids. The CDR3 DNA is TGTGCCAGCAGTTTTCAAGAGGAGACCCAGTACTTC. Protein: CASSFQEETQYF.

The gene calls are TRBV28 and TRBJ2-5; the D gene is possibly TRBD2 (5 bases). Germline V gene sequence: CDR1 MDHEN, CDR2 SYDVKM. Trimming pared 1 base from V and 2 bases from J, leaving 8 bases between. The CDR3 covers 14 residues. The CDR3 loop reads CASSLYTSQETQYF. The CDR3 bases are TGTGCCAGCAGTTTATATACTAGTCAAGAGACCCAGTACTTC. The full variable domain, completed using reference TRBV28 and TRBJ2-5, is DVKVTQSSRYLVKRTGEKVFLECVQDMDHENMFWYRQDPGLGLRLIYFSYDVKMKEKGDIPEGYSVSREKKERFSLILESASTNQTSMYLCASSLYTSQETQYFGPGTRLLVL.

V gene TRBV5-6 combines with J gene TRBJ2-1, with a tentative D call TRBD2 (5 bases). V was clipped by 0 bases and J by 9 bases, with 10 bases between them. Germline CDR1 and CDR2: SGHDT and YYEEEE. CDR3 length: 13 residues. The DNA for the CDR3 is TGTGCCAGCAGCTTGGATTACCGGGGTGAGCAGTTCTTC. This codes for CASSLDYRGEQFF.

The table lists this clone with a few counts. The chain carries TRBV18 and TRBJ2-3; D is perhaps TRBD2 (6 bases). V dropped 3 bases and J dropped 5 bases, with 21 bases sitting between them. CDR3 length equals 17 residues. The germline V gene encodes CDR1 KGHSH and CDR2 LQKENI. CDR3 in DNA: TGTGCCAGCTCACCGAGGGTAGCGGACAAGGGCCAAGATACGCAGTATTTT. Protein: CASSPRVADKGQDTQYF.

The chain carries TRBV28 and TRBJ1-3, with D possibly matching TRBD1 (6 bases). Germline V CDR1 and CDR2: MDHEN, SYDVKM. This CDR3 spans 17 amino acids. The germline V and J ends were trimmed by 4 bases and 0 bases, with 16 bases remaining between them. As DNA, the CDR3 is TGTGCCAGCAGTTCGGGGGGGGCAATCCGCTCTGGAAACACCATATATTTT. Translation gives CASSSGGAIRSGNTIYF.

This clone showed up just once. The rearrangement uses TRBV5-1 and TRBJ2-5; 7 bases map to TRBD2. Germline CDR1 and CDR2: SGHRS and YFSETQ. The CDR3 has 15 amino acids. The V and J ends lost 1 base and 1 base, in that order; junction bases with no gene match: 4. The CDR3 nucleotides are TGCGCCAGCAGCTTGTCGCGCGGGGGCCAAGAGACCCAGTACTTC. Translation gives CASSLSRGGQETQYF.

The chain joins TRBV18 to TRBJ2-2; TRBD2 is a possible D gene (6 bases). The V end was cut by 4 bases, the J end by 4 bases, with 7 bases between. Per the germline V gene, CDR1 is KGHSH and CDR2 is LQKENI. The CDR3 consists of 13 residues. The CDR3 spells CASSQGGTGELFF. CDR3 DNA: TGTGCCAGCTCACAGGGAGGCACCGGGGAGCTGTTTTTT. The variable domain in full, with the rest retrieved from reference TRBV18 and TRBJ2-2, is NAGVMQNPRHLVRRRGQEARLRCSPMKGHSHVYWYRQLPEEGLKFMVYLQKENIIDESGMPKERFSAEFPKEGPSILRIQQVVRGDSAAYFCASSQGGTGELFFGEGSRLTVL.

The chain has TRBV19 and TRBJ2-5, with D possibly matching TRBD2 (6 bases). The CDR3 extends over 14 amino acids. The germline V and J ends were trimmed by 5 bases and 2 bases, with 12 bases remaining between them. The germline gives CDR1 LNHDA, CDR2 SQIVND (reference sequence). For the CDR3, the DNA is TGTGCCAGTAGTCCGCGCGGGACTCAAGAGACCCAGTACTTC. Its translation: CASSPRGTQETQYF.